This TCR beta chain was obtained from a study of cytomegalovirus exposure and HLA in healthy donors. After removal of 6 bases from V and 1 base from J, the junction contained 5 bases not matched to a gene. There are 15 residues in the CDR3. Germline loops: CDR1 SNHLY, CDR2 FYNNEI. Study-level findings and limits: Altogether, about 160 TCR beta chains were recorded as cytomegalovirus-associated.

PCR employed 60 Vbeta and 13 Jbeta primers. This table comes from immunoSEQ multiplex PCR, and its TCRdb copy is limited to in-frame clones, with some not included. The sample carries roughly 120,000 clones, under 85% recorded once. In the case of this clone: Its antigen is undetermined.

The chain couples TRBV2 to TRBJ2-7; 11 bases match TRBD1. The origin of this receptor is a woman aged 40-49 years in good health and CMV-seropositive. The sample comprised PBMCs. The CDR3 DNA reads as TGTGCCAGCAGGGGGACAGGGGGTCTGTCCTACGAGCAGTACTTC. This gives the protein CASRGTGGLSYEQYF.